The TCR beta chain under discussion was sequenced for a study of regulatory T cells in long-lasting Graves disease. Overall study context: Graves' patients, diagnosed recently, had received antithyroid drugs under 3 months.

Germline values: CDR1 MRHNA, CDR2 SNTAGT. V dropped 2 bases and J dropped 7 bases, with 6 bases sitting between them. This CDR3 spans 13 amino acids. Libraries of TCR beta came from iRepertoire HTBI primers plus Arm-PCR of CDR3 regions. TCRdb re-called the multiplex PCR reads through MiXCR, storing one row per CDR3 protein. The repertoire holds a few hundred thousand distinct CDR3 sequences, with 12% as singletons. The time point was: newly diagnosed GD, antithyroid drugs for less than 3 months. Isolated PBMC RNA provided the starting material for the TCR library. Recruitment took place at an endocrinology department in Xi'an, China. These data also featured in a second study, about T cells in Graves' hyperthyroidism and ophthalmopathy.

The TCR sequence derives from a woman under 30 with Graves disease. Here the sequenced sample was peripheral blood mononuclear cells (PBMCs), taken at new diagnosis, from a patient treated with antithyroid drugs. This chain joins TRBV6-4 and TRBJ1-6; D is perhaps TRBD1 (5 bases). CDR3 bases: TGTGCCAGCAGTGACGGACACAATTCACCCCTCCACTTT. Translated, it gives CASSDGHNSPLHF.